A selection of T cell receptor beta chains follows, all from one sample in a study of naive and memory T cell subsets. MiXCR was run by TCRdb on the UMI-ligation and nested PCR reads, yielding one entry per CDR3 protein. The top ten clones hold 0.9% to 0.95% of a sample with tens of thousands of distinct CDR3 sequences, about 12% of them seen once. Sample: central memory CD4+ T cells from blood. These receptors were obtained from a human donor in good health. The CDR3 runs from the conserved cysteine through the conserved F or W.

j_gene: TRBJ2-7; len: 14; v_gene: TRBV18; CDR3aa: CASSPSISRDEQYF
j_gene: TRBJ2-1; len: 18; v_gene: TRBV5-6; CDR3aa: CASSLTIASGRAHNEQFF
j_gene: TRBJ2-3; len: 13; v_gene: TRBV7-9; CDR3aa: CASSIRWGDTQYF
j_gene: TRBJ1-3; len: 14; v_gene: TRBV5-1; CDR3aa: CASSQQATSSTIYF
j_gene: TRBJ2-3; len: 16; v_gene: TRBV11-2; CDR3aa: CASSTRGTGAADTQYF
j_gene: TRBJ2-1; len: 15; v_gene: TRBV12-3/TRBV12-4; CDR3aa: CASRILSGSYNEQFF
j_gene: TRBJ2-2; len: 15; v_gene: TRBV20-1; CDR3aa: CSARYSSRDAGELFF
j_gene: TRBJ1-1; len: 13; v_gene: TRBV5-1; CDR3aa: CASSLERTHEAFF
j_gene: TRBJ1-5; len: 12; v_gene: TRBV6-6; CDR3aa: CASSSNDQPQHF
j_gene: TRBJ2-3; len: 16; v_gene: TRBV2; CDR3aa: CASSEGRFGRTDTQYF
j_gene: TRBJ2-5; len: 13; v_gene: TRBV28; CDR3aa: CASSSGTQETQYF
j_gene: TRBJ2-7; len: 13; v_gene: TRBV20-1; CDR3aa: CSAPGRGPFEQYF
j_gene: TRBJ2-5; len: 14; v_gene: TRBV7-2; CDR3aa: CASSEPGAKETQYF
j_gene: TRBJ2-5; len: 15; v_gene: TRBV29-1; CDR3aa: CSVQDPGQGEETQYF
j_gene: TRBJ2-1; len: 14; v_gene: TRBV20-1; CDR3aa: CSARPSSGYNEQFF
j_gene: TRBJ1-5; len: 13; v_gene: TRBV19; CDR3aa: CASRHRENQPQHF
j_gene: TRBJ1-1; len: 15; v_gene: TRBV19; CDR3aa: CASSIHRDRGTEAFF
j_gene: TRBJ2-4; len: 15; v_gene: TRBV28; CDR3aa: CASSFTGTLKNIQYF
j_gene: TRBJ2-1; len: 13; v_gene: TRBV24-1; CDR3aa: CATMDRGGDEQFF
j_gene: TRBJ1-5; len: 11; v_gene: TRBV7-2; CDR3aa: CASGLGGPQHF
j_gene: TRBJ2-7; len: 11; v_gene: TRBV20-1; CDR3aa: CSAGGLYEQYF
j_gene: TRBJ1-2; len: 14; v_gene: TRBV15; CDR3aa: CATSSRTTGDGYTF
j_gene: TRBJ2-1; len: 15; v_gene: TRBV7-2; CDR3aa: CASSSGRRTYNEQFF
j_gene: TRBJ2-1; len: 16; v_gene: TRBV6-6; CDR3aa: CASRDGGSGSKNEQFF
j_gene: TRBJ2-7; len: 16; v_gene: TRBV2; CDR3aa: CASSEQTGTMLAEQYF
j_gene: TRBJ2-3; len: 16; v_gene: TRBV20-1; CDR3aa: CSARAGGTLSTDTQYF
j_gene: TRBJ2-3; len: 15; v_gene: TRBV11-1; CDR3aa: CASSSGTGIGSTQYF
j_gene: TRBJ1-2; len: 14; v_gene: TRBV28; CDR3aa: CASSLGAANYGYTF
j_gene: TRBJ2-5; len: 17; v_gene: TRBV7-8; CDR3aa: CASSLAYFGVLIETQYF
j_gene: TRBJ2-1; len: 17; v_gene: TRBV9; CDR3aa: CASSVRAGEGFGNEQFF
j_gene: TRBJ1-1; len: 13; v_gene: TRBV6-5; CDR3aa: CASSLDRGLGAFF
j_gene: TRBJ1-4; len: 12; v_gene: TRBV6-1; CDR3aa: CASSVGQQKLFF
j_gene: TRBJ2-7; len: 18; v_gene: TRBV20-1; CDR3aa: CSARDRITGTSGRGEQYF
j_gene: TRBJ2-5; len: 16; v_gene: TRBV20-1; CDR3aa: CSARGSAGGYQETQYF
j_gene: TRBJ2-7; len: 16; v_gene: TRBV28; CDR3aa: CASSLDGTSGSYEQYF
j_gene: TRBJ2-1; len: 12; v_gene: TRBV12-3/TRBV12-4; CDR3aa: CASSLHSNEQFF